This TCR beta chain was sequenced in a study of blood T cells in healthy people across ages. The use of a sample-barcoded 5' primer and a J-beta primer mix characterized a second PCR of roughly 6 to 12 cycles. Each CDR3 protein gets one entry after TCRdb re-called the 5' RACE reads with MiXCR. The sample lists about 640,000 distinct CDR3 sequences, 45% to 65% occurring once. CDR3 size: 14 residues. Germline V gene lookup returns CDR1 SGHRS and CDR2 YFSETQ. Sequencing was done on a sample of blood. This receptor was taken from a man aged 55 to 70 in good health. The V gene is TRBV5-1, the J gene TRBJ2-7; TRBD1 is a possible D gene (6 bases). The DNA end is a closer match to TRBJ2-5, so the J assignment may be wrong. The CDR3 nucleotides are TGCGCCAGCAGCACACCGTTGACAGGCGAGACCCAGTACTTC. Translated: CASSTPLTGETQYF.